This TCR beta chain was captured in a study of patients and donors after allogeneic stem cell transplantation. Germline CDR1 SGHTA, CDR2 FQGNSA. This CDR3 is 14 amino acids long. Deletions cut 4 bases from V and 5 bases from J, with 14 bases between. Each CDR3 protein gets one entry after TCRdb re-called the RT-PCR reads with MiXCR. The sample includes around 150,000 distinct CDR3 sequences, 30% to 45% seen only once; the top ten take around half. The V gene is TRBV7-2, the J gene TRBJ1-1; TRBD1 is a possible D gene (6 bases). The sample taken for sequencing was blood, either unsorted or a sorted T cell fraction (not recorded which). The sequence derives from a human donor who was either an allogeneic HSCT recipient or a stem cell or donor lymphocyte infusion donor (not recorded which). It is not recorded whose cells these are; they may come from a transplant donor. The CDR3 region has the DNA TGTGCCAGCAGCTCCCGACAGGAGAGTACTGAAGCTTTCTTT. Its translation is CASSSRQESTEAFF. Variable domain in full (rest from reference TRBV7-2 and TRBJ1-1): GAGVSQSPSNKVTEKGKDVELRCDPISGHTALYWYRQSLGQGLEFLIYFQGNSAPDKSGLPSDRFSAERTGGSVSTLTIQRTQQEDSAVYLCASSSRQESTEAFFGQGTRLTVV.